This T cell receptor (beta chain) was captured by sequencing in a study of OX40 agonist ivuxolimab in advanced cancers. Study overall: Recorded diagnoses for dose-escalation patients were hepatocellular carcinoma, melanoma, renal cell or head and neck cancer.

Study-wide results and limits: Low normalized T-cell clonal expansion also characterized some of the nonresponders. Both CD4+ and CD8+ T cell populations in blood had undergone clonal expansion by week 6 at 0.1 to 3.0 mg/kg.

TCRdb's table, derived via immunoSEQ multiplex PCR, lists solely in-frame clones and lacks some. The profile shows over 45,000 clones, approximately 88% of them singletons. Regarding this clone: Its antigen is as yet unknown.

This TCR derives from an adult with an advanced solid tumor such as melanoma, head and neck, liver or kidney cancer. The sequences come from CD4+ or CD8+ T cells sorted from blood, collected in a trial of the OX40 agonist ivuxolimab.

The CDR3 region has the DNA TGTGCCAGTAGTACCATCGGGACTTACGCGAACACCGGGGAGCTGTTTTTT. It is translated as CASSTIGTYANTGELFF. The chain uses TRBV19 and TRBJ2-2; the D gene is possibly TRBD2 (6 bases). The CDR3 has 17 amino acids. Germline-derived CDR1 and CDR2 are LNHDA and SQIVND (reference sequence). V lost 4 bases and J 0 bases, leaving 15 bases between the germline ends. The variable domain in full, completed from reference TRBV19 and TRBJ2-2, reads DGGITQSPKYLFRKEGQNVTLSCEQNLNHDAMYWYRQDPGQGLRLIYYSQIVNDFQKGDIAEGYSVSREKKESFPLTVTSAQKNPTAFYLCASSTIGTYANTGELFFGEGSRLTVL.